These T cell receptor beta chains were read from a single sample in a study of blood T cell repertoires in COVID-19. Sequencing was performed with immunoSEQ multiplex PCR; in TCRdb, only in-frame clones are kept and a portion is missing. The data contain about 280,000 clones, 70% to 90% of them seen just once; the ten biggest clones take up around 2%. Specimen: PBMCs or T cells enriched from blood (not recorded which). All receptors derive from an older woman in a cohort exposed to, infected with or recovered from COVID-19 (not recorded which). Both conserved end residues are part of each CDR3. Each record gives: clone size, D gene, V gene, J gene, CDR3 protein, CDR3 DNA. D genes are given only for firm matches. Clone sizes are given selectively: once, few, many, or a class where the clone is expanded.

abundance: -; d_gene: TRBD2; v_gene: TRBV10-3; j_gene: TRBJ2-1; CDR3aa: CAISGEGLAVNEQFF; CDR3nt: TGTGCCATCAGTGGAGAGGGACTAGCGGTAAATGAGCAGTTCTTC
abundance: once; d_gene: TRBD2; v_gene: TRBV11-2; j_gene: TRBJ2-2; CDR3aa: CASRRTSGDTGELFF; CDR3nt: TGTGCCAGCAGAAGGACTAGCGGAGACACCGGGGAGCTGTTTTTT
abundance: -; d_gene: TRBD1; v_gene: TRBV15; j_gene: TRBJ1-2; CDR3aa: CATSRDREYGYTF; CDR3nt: TGTGCCACCAGCAGGGACAGGGAGTATGGCTACACCTTC
abundance: -; d_gene: -; v_gene: TRBV4-3; j_gene: TRBJ1-1; CDR3aa: CASSPGAREGNTEAFF; CDR3nt: TGCGCCAGCAGCCCGGGGGCCAGGGAGGGGAACACTGAAGCTTTCTTT
abundance: -; d_gene: -; v_gene: TRBV7-2; j_gene: TRBJ2-3; CDR3aa: CASSSLRLRTDTQYF; CDR3nt: TGTGCCAGCAGCTCCCTAAGACTTCGCACAGATACGCAGTATTTT
abundance: -; d_gene: TRBD2; v_gene: TRBV25-1; j_gene: TRBJ2-1; CDR3aa: CASSELSSGSRYNEQFF; CDR3nt: TGTGCCAGCAGTGAACTGTCTAGCGGGAGTAGATACAATGAGCAGTTCTTC
abundance: -; d_gene: TRBD2; v_gene: TRBV30; j_gene: TRBJ2-1; CDR3aa: CAWSVGSGSIDEQFF; CDR3nt: TGTGCCTGGAGTGTAGGCAGCGGGAGTATCGATGAGCAGTTCTTC
abundance: -; d_gene: -; v_gene: TRBV19; j_gene: TRBJ1-4; CDR3aa: CASSISSATNEKLFF; CDR3nt: TGTGCCAGTAGTATATCCTCCGCAACTAATGAAAAACTGTTTTTT
abundance: -; d_gene: TRBD2; v_gene: TRBV7-2; j_gene: TRBJ2-3; CDR3aa: CASSRLAGGISDTQYF; CDR3nt: TGTGCCAGCAGCAGACTAGCGGGAGGGATATCAGATACGCAGTATTTT
abundance: -; d_gene: TRBD1; v_gene: TRBV10-2; j_gene: TRBJ1-1; CDR3aa: CASSDWDSPEAFF; CDR3nt: TGCGCCAGCAGCGATTGGGACAGCCCTGAAGCTTTCTTT
abundance: -; d_gene: TRBD2; v_gene: TRBV7-3; j_gene: TRBJ2-3; CDR3aa: CASSLNPGLATDTQYF; CDR3nt: TGTGCCAGCAGCTTAAACCCGGGACTAGCAACAGATACGCAGTATTTT
abundance: once; d_gene: -; v_gene: TRBV5-5; j_gene: TRBJ2-2; CDR3aa: CASSPGDGELFF; CDR3nt: TGTGCCAGCAGCCCAGGGGACGGGGAGCTGTTTTTT
abundance: few; d_gene: -; v_gene: TRBV5-4; j_gene: TRBJ1-2; CDR3aa: CASIPFMGAGYGYTF; CDR3nt: TGTGCCAGCATCCCTTTCATGGGGGCCGGATATGGCTACACCTTC
abundance: -; d_gene: -; v_gene: TRBV9; j_gene: TRBJ1-3; CDR3aa: CASSPTAVSGNTIYF; CDR3nt: TGTGCCAGCAGCCCAACAGCGGTCTCTGGAAACACCATATATTTT
abundance: -; d_gene: TRBD2; v_gene: TRBV3-1/TRBV3-2; j_gene: TRBJ2-7; CDR3aa: CASSHGTSVYEQYF; CDR3nt: TGTGCCAGCAGCCACGGGACTAGCGTTTACGAGCAGTACTTC
abundance: -; d_gene: -; v_gene: TRBV27; j_gene: TRBJ2-7; CDR3aa: CASGQRSYEQYF; CDR3nt: TGTGCCAGCGGCCAGCGGTCCTACGAGCAGTACTTC
abundance: once; d_gene: -; v_gene: TRBV11-2; j_gene: TRBJ2-7; CDR3aa: CASSNWAQKAYEQYF; CDR3nt: TGTGCCAGCAGCAACTGGGCCCAGAAGGCCTACGAGCAGTACTTC
abundance: -; d_gene: TRBD2; v_gene: TRBV6-1; j_gene: TRBJ2-7; CDR3aa: CASSERLAGGIPSYEQYF; CDR3nt: TGTGCCAGCAGTGAAAGGCTAGCGGGAGGGATTCCTTCCTACGAGCAGTACTTC
abundance: -; d_gene: TRBD1; v_gene: TRBV7-2; j_gene: TRBJ1-1; CDR3aa: CACQRQGVPEAFF; CDR3nt: TGTGCCTGCCAGAGGCAGGGGGTCCCTGAAGCTTTCTTT
abundance: once; d_gene: TRBD2; v_gene: TRBV2; j_gene: TRBJ2-1; CDR3aa: CASRGTSGSPYNEQFF; CDR3nt: TGTGCCAGCAGGGGGACTAGCGGGAGTCCTTACAATGAGCAGTTCTTC
abundance: -; d_gene: TRBD1; v_gene: TRBV6-5; j_gene: TRBJ2-7; CDR3aa: CASRGGQGTSYEQYF; CDR3nt: TGTGCCAGCAGAGGGGGACAGGGAACCTCCTACGAGCAGTACTTC
abundance: -; d_gene: TRBD1; v_gene: TRBV7-2; j_gene: TRBJ1-3; CDR3aa: CASSPRDSSGNTIYF; CDR3nt: TGTGCCAGCAGCCCTCGGGACAGCTCTGGAAACACCATATATTTT
abundance: -; d_gene: -; v_gene: TRBV6-6; j_gene: TRBJ1-5; CDR3aa: CASSPGGRRPHF; CDR3nt: TGTGCCAGCAGTCCGGGCGGTAGGAGGCCACATTTT
abundance: once; d_gene: -; v_gene: TRBV6-1; j_gene: TRBJ1-2; CDR3aa: CASSDRVDGYTF; CDR3nt: TGTGCCAGCAGTGACAGGGTCGATGGCTACACCTTC
abundance: -; d_gene: -; v_gene: TRBV6-5; j_gene: TRBJ1-5; CDR3aa: CASSRGLVSNQPQHF; CDR3nt: TGTGCCAGCAGCCGAGGACTGGTTAGCAATCAGCCCCAGCATTTT
abundance: once; d_gene: TRBD2; v_gene: TRBV5-6; j_gene: TRBJ2-7; CDR3aa: CASSLSGTSVYEQYF; CDR3nt: TGTGCCAGCAGCCTATCAGGGACTAGCGTCTACGAGCAGTACTTC
abundance: -; d_gene: TRBD1; v_gene: TRBV4-2; j_gene: TRBJ1-2; CDR3aa: CASSQDAGGSGMYGYTF; CDR3nt: TGTGCCAGCAGCCAAGACGCAGGGGGGAGTGGGATGTATGGCTACACCTTC
abundance: -; d_gene: -; v_gene: TRBV19; j_gene: TRBJ2-1; CDR3aa: CASSIESDYRNEQFF; CDR3nt: TGTGCCAGTAGTATAGAGTCGGACTACCGAAATGAGCAGTTCTTC
abundance: -; d_gene: TRBD1; v_gene: TRBV9; j_gene: TRBJ1-2; CDR3aa: CASSGRDRAFWLNGYTF; CDR3nt: TGTGCCAGCAGCGGCCGGGACAGGGCTTTTTGGCTAAATGGCTACACCTTC
abundance: -; d_gene: -; v_gene: TRBV3-1/TRBV3-2; j_gene: TRBJ1-1; CDR3aa: CASSSRTAGNTEAFF; CDR3nt: TGTGCCAGCAGCTCCCGGACAGCCGGGAACACTGAAGCTTTCTTT
abundance: -; d_gene: TRBD1; v_gene: TRBV18; j_gene: TRBJ1-5; CDR3aa: CASSPGQVSNQPQHF; CDR3nt: TGTGCCAGCTCACCCGGACAGGTTAGCAATCAGCCCCAGCATTTT
abundance: -; d_gene: -; v_gene: TRBV7-3; j_gene: TRBJ2-7; CDR3aa: CASSPGGNEQYF; CDR3nt: TGTGCCAGCAGCCCGGGGGGCAACGAGCAGTACTTC
abundance: once; d_gene: -; v_gene: TRBV18; j_gene: TRBJ1-2; CDR3aa: CASSSSQGGGYTF; CDR3nt: TGTGCCAGCTCGTCTTCACAGGGCGGTGGCTACACCTTC
abundance: -; d_gene: -; v_gene: TRBV2; j_gene: TRBJ2-4; CDR3aa: CASHTLKNIQYF; CDR3nt: TGTGCCAGTCACACCCTGAAAAACATTCAGTACTTC
abundance: -; d_gene: -; v_gene: TRBV7-2; j_gene: TRBJ1-3; CDR3aa: CASRPGHPTGNTIYF; CDR3nt: TGTGCCAGCAGACCGGGACACCCGACCGGAAACACCATATATTTT
abundance: -; d_gene: TRBD1; v_gene: TRBV10-3; j_gene: TRBJ1-2; CDR3aa: CAISEPGQGNYGYTF; CDR3nt: TGTGCCATCAGTGAACCGGGACAGGGGAACTATGGCTACACCTTC
abundance: -; d_gene: -; v_gene: TRBV24-1; j_gene: TRBJ2-1; CDR3aa: CATSDPQGRSYNEQFF; CDR3nt: TGTGCCACCAGTGATCCTCAGGGCCGATCCTACAATGAGCAGTTCTTC
abundance: -; d_gene: TRBD1; v_gene: TRBV28; j_gene: TRBJ2-7; CDR3aa: CASGQGLYEQYF; CDR3nt: TGTGCCAGCGGACAGGGACTTTACGAGCAGTACTTC
abundance: once; d_gene: -; v_gene: TRBV7-9; j_gene: TRBJ1-1; CDR3aa: CASSLVGGKAFF; CDR3nt: TGTGCCAGCAGCTTAGTAGGAGGGAAAGCTTTCTTT
abundance: once; d_gene: TRBD1; v_gene: TRBV7-2; j_gene: TRBJ1-3; CDR3aa: CASSLSGTGLGNTIYF; CDR3nt: TGTGCCAGCAGCTTATCCGGGACAGGGCTTGGAAACACCATATATTTT
abundance: -; d_gene: TRBD1; v_gene: TRBV5-4; j_gene: TRBJ2-1; CDR3aa: CASRRGQGASSEQFF; CDR3nt: TGTGCCAGCCGCCGGGGACAGGGGGCTTCCAGTGAGCAGTTCTTC
abundance: -; d_gene: TRBD2; v_gene: TRBV9; j_gene: TRBJ2-1; CDR3aa: CASSVGGRGGRLAGGPSYNEQFF; CDR3nt: TGTGCCAGCAGCGTAGGGGGTCGGGGGGGCCGGCTAGCGGGAGGCCCCTCCTACAATGAGCAGTTCTTC
abundance: once; d_gene: TRBD1; v_gene: TRBV11-1; j_gene: TRBJ1-5; CDR3aa: CASSPGGEGNQPQHF; CDR3nt: TGTGCCAGCAGCCCAGGGGGCGAAGGCAATCAGCCCCAGCATTTT
abundance: once; d_gene: TRBD1; v_gene: TRBV6-2/TRBV6-3; j_gene: TRBJ2-5; CDR3aa: CASSYSRGLETQYF; CDR3nt: TGTGCCAGCAGTTACTCTAGGGGGCTGGAGACCCAGTACTTC
abundance: -; d_gene: TRBD1; v_gene: TRBV19; j_gene: TRBJ1-1; CDR3aa: CASSTGQTNTEAFF; CDR3nt: TGTGCCAGTAGTACGGGACAGACCAACACTGAAGCTTTCTTT
abundance: -; d_gene: TRBD1; v_gene: TRBV2; j_gene: TRBJ2-6; CDR3aa: CASKGQGRSGANVLTF; CDR3nt: TGTGCCAGCAAGGGACAGGGTCGGTCTGGGGCCAACGTCCTGACTTTC
abundance: -; d_gene: -; v_gene: TRBV5-1; j_gene: TRBJ2-1; CDR3aa: CASSLAHEQFF; CDR3nt: TGCGCCAGCAGCCTAGCCCATGAGCAGTTCTTC
abundance: -; d_gene: TRBD2; v_gene: TRBV2; j_gene: TRBJ2-2; CDR3aa: CASQEGASGRWLTGELFF; CDR3nt: TGTGCCAGCCAGGAGGGGGCTAGCGGGAGATGGCTTACCGGGGAGCTGTTTTTT
abundance: once; d_gene: TRBD2; v_gene: TRBV24-1; j_gene: TRBJ2-1; CDR3aa: CATRPGTSVLGEQFF; CDR3nt: TGTGCCACCAGGCCCGGGACTAGCGTCCTAGGTGAGCAGTTCTTC
abundance: -; d_gene: TRBD2; v_gene: TRBV27; j_gene: TRBJ2-1; CDR3aa: CASSLAGVGYNEQFF; CDR3nt: TGTGCCAGCAGCTTAGCGGGAGTAGGCTACAATGAGCAGTTCTTC